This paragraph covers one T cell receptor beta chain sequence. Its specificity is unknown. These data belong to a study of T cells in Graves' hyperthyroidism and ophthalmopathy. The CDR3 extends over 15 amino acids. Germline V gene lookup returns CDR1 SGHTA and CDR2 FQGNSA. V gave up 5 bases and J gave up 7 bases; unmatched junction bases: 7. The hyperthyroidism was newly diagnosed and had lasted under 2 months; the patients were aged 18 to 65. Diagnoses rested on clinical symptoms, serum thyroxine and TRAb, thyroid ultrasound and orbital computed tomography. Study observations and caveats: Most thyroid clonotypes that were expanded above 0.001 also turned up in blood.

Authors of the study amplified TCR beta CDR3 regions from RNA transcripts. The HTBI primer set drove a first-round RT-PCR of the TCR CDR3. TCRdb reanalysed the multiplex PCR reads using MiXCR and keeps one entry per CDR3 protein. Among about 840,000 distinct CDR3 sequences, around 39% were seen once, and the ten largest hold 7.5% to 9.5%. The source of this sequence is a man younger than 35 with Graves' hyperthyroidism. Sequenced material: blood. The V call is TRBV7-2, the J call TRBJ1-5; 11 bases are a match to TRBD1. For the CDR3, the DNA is TGTGCCAGCAGCCCCGGGACAGGGGGGAAGCAGCCCCAGCATTTT. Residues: CASSPGTGGKQPQHF.